What follows are 20 T cell receptor beta chains derived from one specimen sequenced in a study of human T cells and chemical hapten exposure. This sample's time point: patch test 2, 6 weeks after DPC sensitization. The treatment was: therapeutic diphenylcyclopropenone sensitization with weekly scalp DPC. One entry per CDR3 protein, called by TCRdb with MiXCR from the RACE reads. The sample includes around 99,000 distinct CDR3 sequences, around 10% of them seen just once. This specimen was whole blood, taken in connection with sensitization to the hapten diphenylcyclopropenone (DPC). The receptor set was obtained from a man aged 40-49 years with alopecia areata. Some clones in this sample may be carry-over from other donors' samples.

V gene TRBV6-2 or TRBV6-3 combines with J gene TRBJ1-2, with D maybe TRBD1 (5 bases). Looked up from germline, CDR1 is MNHEY and CDR2 is SVGEGT. The CDR3 spans 13 residues. Trimming shortened V by 5 bases and J by 3 bases, and 10 bases separated the two germline ends. This CDR3 reads CASSQTADYGYTF. CDR3 coding DNA: TGTGCCAGCAGTCAGACAGCCGACTATGGCTACACCTTC.

This clonotype was seen ten or more times. The V call is TRBV29-1, the J call TRBJ2-3; D might be TRBD2 (5 bases). The CDR3 totals 14 residues. The V and J ends lost 1 base and 1 base respectively, with 9 bases between them. Germline lookup yields CDR1 SQVTM and CDR2 ANQGSEA. The CDR3 bases are TGCAGCGTTGAAGTCATGAGGGGCACAGATACGCAGTATTTT. Amino acid sequence: CSVEVMRGTDTQYF.

V is TRBV5-1 and J is TRBJ1-1; unclear D gene. This CDR3 region has 12 residues. V lost 3 bases and J lost 0, with 3 bases in between. Germline CDR1 is SGHRS and CDR2 is YFSETQ. The CDR3 is CASSYMNTEAFF. The CDR3 DNA is TGCGCCAGCAGCTACATGAACACTGAAGCTTTCTTT. Complete variable domain (other parts from reference TRBV5-1 and TRBJ1-1): KAGVTQTPRYLIKTRGQQVTLSCSPISGHRSVSWYQQTPGQGLQFLFEYFSETQRNKGNFPGRFSGRQFSNSRSEMNVSTLELGDSALYLCASSYMNTEAFFGQGTRLTVV.

This clonotype showed up just a few times. The rearrangement links TRBV7-2 to TRBJ1-5; 8 bases fit TRBD1. J was trimmed by 9 bases and V by 6 bases; bases with no gene match: 7. Germline loops: CDR1 SGHTA, CDR2 FQGNSA. The CDR3 is made up of 13 amino acids. In DNA form, the CDR3 reads TGTGCCAGCAGTTCGACAGGGGCCGGGCCCCAGCATTTT. Its protein product is CASSSTGAGPQHF.

The chain links TRBV7-8 to TRBJ1-2; no clear D. Trimming pared 5 bases from V and 6 bases from J, leaving 13 bases between. CDR3 size: 13 residues. Germline CDR1 reads SGHVS; CDR2 reads FQNEAQ. CDR3 DNA: TGTGCCAGCAGCCAGAACGCAGGCGATGGCTACACCTTC. This encodes CASSQNAGDGYTF.

V usage is TRBV2 and J usage is TRBJ2-7; either TRBD1 or TRBD2 may supply D (5 bases each). Germline V lookup: CDR1 SNHLY, CDR2 FYNNEI. The CDR3 consists of 13 residues. The CDR3 region is CASSFRRDDRTLV. DNA of the CDR3: TGTGCCAGCAGTTTCCGCCGGGACGACCGTACTCTCGTC.

The chain employs TRBV3-1 and TRBJ2-3; 8 nucleotides agree with TRBD2. The trim removed 4 bases at V and 3 bases at J, leaving 9 bases unmatched. This CDR3 has 16 amino acids. From germline, CDR1 is LGHDT and CDR2 YNNKEL (reference sequence). Written as DNA, the CDR3 is TGTGCCAGCAGCCGCTTTTTGCGCGGGGGGACAGATACGCAGTATTTT. As protein: CASSRFLRGGTDTQYF.

This clonotype was seen only a few times. This chain uses TRBV12-3 or TRBV12-4 with TRBJ2-4; D ambiguous. The V end was cut by 6 bases, the J end by 3 bases, with 15 bases between. The CDR3 totals 15 residues. CDR3 in amino acids: CASSSRSVGKNIQYF. The CDR3 nucleotides read TGTGCCAGCAGCTCCCGATCAGTGGGCAAAAACATTCAGTACTTC.

This rearrangement joins TRBV20-1 to TRBJ2-3, with 7 bases aligning to TRBD2. The V segment lost 2 bases and the J segment 2 bases; nucleotides outside the gene matches: 10. This CDR3 spans 16 amino acids. The germline V gene has CDR1 DFQATT and CDR2 SNEGSKA (reference sequence). The CDR3, as DNA: TGCAGTGCTAGAACCGGGGGAGCGGGGTACACAGATACGCAGTATTTT. Protein: CSARTGGAGYTDTQYF.

Details on this clonotype: The missing conserved phenylalanine or tryptophan at the end of this CDR3 makes a read error likely. V is TRBV20-1 and J is TRBJ2-4, with D hard to call. Germline loops: CDR1 DFQATT, CDR2 SNEGSKA (reference sequence). This CDR3 region has 14 residues. Trimming removed 1 base from V and 0 bases from J, with 7 bases in between. The CDR3 loop is CSARARIAKNIQYY. The CDR3 coding sequence is TGCAGTGCTAGAGCCAGAATAGCCAAAAACATTCAGTACTAC.

The J gene is TRBJ1-1, the V gene TRBV13; 10 nucleotides align to TRBD1. CDR3 size: 14 residues. The V and J ends lost 4 bases and 10 bases, in that order; junction bases with no gene match: 9. Germline loops: CDR1 PRHDT, CDR2 FYEKMQ (reference sequence). CDR3 in DNA: TGTGCCAGCAGCTCAAAGACAGGGGGCGCGAGAGCTTTCTTT. Translation: CASSSKTGGARAFF.

The chain recombines TRBV30 with TRBJ2-3; TRBD2 agrees at 12 bases. The CDR3 is made up of 15 amino acids. The germline gives CDR1 GTSNPN, CDR2 SVGIG (reference sequence). V lost 3 bases, J lost 5 bases, and 6 bases stayed unmatched. The CDR3 reads CAWRRLAGELDTQYF. DNA of the CDR3: TGTGCCTGGAGGAGACTAGCGGGAGAGTTAGATACGCAGTATTTT.

This chain connects TRBV20-1 to TRBJ1-2, with a tentative D call TRBD1 (5 bases). CDR3 size: 12 residues. Per germline, CDR1 DFQATT and CDR2 SNEGSKA (reference sequence). V shed 2 bases and J shed 6 bases, with 10 bases lying between them. The chain's CDR3 is CSARQGWDGYTF. DNA of the CDR3: TGCAGTGCTAGACAGGGTTGGGATGGCTACACCTTC.

The rearrangement uses TRBV1 and TRBJ2-5. TRBV1 corresponds to a pseudogene. The CDR3 is 8 residues long. The CDR3 loop reads CTSSPSIF. The CDR3 nucleotides are TGCACCAGCAGCCCCTCGATCTTC.

This clonotype occurred many times. V usage is TRBV12-3 or TRBV12-4 and J usage is TRBJ1-2; no firm D call. V lost 6 bases, J lost 4 bases, and 15 bases lay in between. This CDR3 comprises 14 residues. The CDR3 nucleotides read TGTGCCAGCAGCCCTACCAGCGAGGGCTATGGCTACACCTTC. It is translated as CASSPTSEGYGYTF.

This clonotype has a handful of counts. V gene TRBV7-8 combines with J gene TRBJ2-2; D might be TRBD2 (7 bases). The germline V and J ends were trimmed by 1 base and 4 bases, with 13 bases remaining between them. Germline V CDR1 and CDR2: SGHVS, FQNEAQ. The CDR3 spans 16 residues. The CDR3: CASSLVGGRVTGELFF. For the CDR3, the DNA is TGTGCCAGCAGCTTAGTCGGGGGGCGCGTCACCGGGGAGCTGTTTTTT.

This rearrangement joins TRBV5-6 to TRBJ1-5, with D tentatively TRBD1 (6 bases). The CDR3 spans 15 residues. CDR1 and CDR2 (germline): SGHDT, YYEEEE. V lost 2 bases and J lost 3, with 12 bases in between. The CDR3 DNA sequence: TGTGCCAGCAGCTTCGGGGGGCCCAACAATCAGCCCCAGCATTTT. This translates into CASSFGGPNNQPQHF. Full variable domain (remainder filled in from reference TRBV5-6 and TRBJ1-5): DAGVTQSPTHLIKTRGQQVTLRCSPKSGHDTVSWYQQALGQGPQFIFQYYEEEERQRGNFPDRFSGHQFPNYSSELNVNALLLGDSALYLCASSFGGPNNQPQHFGDGTRLSIL.

The chain is built from TRBV13 and TRBJ2-1; 10 nucleotides line up with TRBD2. Trimming at V came to 0 bases and at J to 4 bases, leaving 0 bases not matched to a gene. The CDR3 has 15 residues. Germline CDR1 is PRHDT and CDR2 is FYEKMQ (reference sequence). The CDR3 spells CASSLGLAGYNEQFF. In DNA form, the CDR3 reads TGTGCCAGCAGCTTAGGACTAGCGGGGTACAATGAGCAGTTCTTC.

V gene TRBV10-3 combines with J gene TRBJ2-3; the D gene is possibly TRBD2 (5 bases). V dropped 6 bases and J dropped 4 bases, with 11 bases sitting between them. Germline assignment: CDR1 ENHRY and CDR2 SYGVKD. This CDR3 is built from 13 residues. The CDR3 DNA reads as TGTGCCATCAGCCCAACTAGTGCAGATACGCAGTATTTT. Translated: CAISPTSADTQYF.

This clonotype was counted ten times or more. The V and J genes are TRBV5-6 and TRBJ1-5; maybe TRBD1 (6 bases). The length of the CDR3 is 15 residues. V was clipped by 1 base and J by 7 bases, with 15 bases between them. Per the germline V gene, CDR1 is SGHDT and CDR2 is YYEEEE. The CDR3 DNA follows: TGTGCCAGCAGCTTGAACAGGGCCCCAGGGCAGCCCCAGCATTTT. It yields the protein CASSLNRAPGQPQHF.